This T cell receptor beta chain was recorded in a study of blood T cell repertoires in COVID-19. Overall study context: Researchers got acute and convalescent COVID-19 samples from the United States, Italy and Spain. T cells, B-cell-depleted T cells, or PBMCs supplied cDNA or gDNA.

The CDR3 totals 12 residues. Germline CDR1 is SNHLY and CDR2 is FYNNEI. Trimming shortened V by 2 bases and J by 9 bases, and 8 bases separated the two germline ends. In the original processing: By means of reference gene primer amplification, nucleated cell counts were estimated. Using immunoSEQ multiplex PCR, the repertoire was profiled, and TCRdb retains in-frame clones only, with some absent. The DNA gave D and trimming, while V, J and clone size come from that table. This table holds some 63,000 clones, around three quarters found once. The sequenced material came from peripheral blood. The V gene is TRBV2, the J gene TRBJ2-1; unclear D gene. This sequence was found in a human donor in a cohort sampled during active COVID-19. The CDR3 DNA follows: TGTGCCAGCAGTGAACTAGGTGCTGAGCAGTTCTTC. Protein: CASSELGAEQFF.